What follows is one TCR beta chain and its context. Clones were sequenced by immunoSEQ multiplex PCR, and TCRdb holds only the in-frame ones, with some missing. The data contain approximately 220,000 clones, roughly 84% of them singletons. The CDR3 consists of 14 residues. V lost 2 bases and J lost 6, with 11 bases in between. Germline assignment: CDR1 MNHNY and CDR2 SVGAGI (reference sequence). The sample belongs to a study of blood T cell repertoires in COVID-19. Overall study context: Samples came from the United States, Italy and Spain, spanning acute and convalescent COVID-19.

Sequenced: peripheral blood. The sequence derives from a middle-aged man with acute or convalescent COVID-19. The chain recombines TRBV6-6 with TRBJ2-1, with a weak D call TRBD2 (5 bases). CDR3 protein: CASSYRGSGNEQFF. CDR3 in DNA: TGTGCCAGCAGTTACCGGGGATCGGGCAATGAGCAGTTCTTC.